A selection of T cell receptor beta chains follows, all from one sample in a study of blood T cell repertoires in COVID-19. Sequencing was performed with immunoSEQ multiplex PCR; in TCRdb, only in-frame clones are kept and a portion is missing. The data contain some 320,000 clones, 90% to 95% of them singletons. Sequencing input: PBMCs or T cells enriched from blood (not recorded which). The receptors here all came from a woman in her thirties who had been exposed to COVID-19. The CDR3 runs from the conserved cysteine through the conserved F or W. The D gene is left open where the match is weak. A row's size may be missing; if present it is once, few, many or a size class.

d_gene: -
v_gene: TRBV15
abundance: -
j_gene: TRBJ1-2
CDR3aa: CATSRDLAGRPYGYTF
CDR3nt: TGTGCCACCAGCAGAGATCTCGCGGGGCGACCCTATGGCTACACCTTC

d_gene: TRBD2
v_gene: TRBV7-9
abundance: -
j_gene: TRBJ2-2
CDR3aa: CATGTSGGLNTGELFF
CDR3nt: TGTGCCACCGGGACTAGCGGGGGGTTGAACACCGGGGAGCTGTTTTTT

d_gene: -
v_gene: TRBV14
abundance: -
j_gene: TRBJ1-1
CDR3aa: CASSRGGTEAFF
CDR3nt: TGTGCCAGCAGCAGGGGGGGGACTGAAGCTTTCTTT

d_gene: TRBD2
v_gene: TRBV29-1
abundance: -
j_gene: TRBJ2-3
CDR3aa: CSLGLVTADTQYF
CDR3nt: TGCAGCCTGGGACTAGTTACCGCAGATACGCAGTATTTT

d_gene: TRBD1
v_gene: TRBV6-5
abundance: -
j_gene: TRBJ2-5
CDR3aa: CASLDGTEETQYF
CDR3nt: TGTGCCAGCTTAGACGGGACAGAAGAGACCCAGTACTTC

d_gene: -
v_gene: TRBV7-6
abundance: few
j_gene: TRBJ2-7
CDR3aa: CASSSGGDVRPYEQYF
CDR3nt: TGTGCCAGCAGCTCTGGAGGCGACGTCCGTCCCTACGAGCAGTACTTC

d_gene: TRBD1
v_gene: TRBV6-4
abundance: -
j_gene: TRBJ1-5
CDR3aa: CASSDYRQGREPNQPQHF
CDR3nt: TGTGCCAGCAGTGACTACCGACAGGGTCGGGAGCCCAATCAGCCCCAGCATTTT

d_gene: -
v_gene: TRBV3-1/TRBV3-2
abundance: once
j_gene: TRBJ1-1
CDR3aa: CASSPLSNTEAFF
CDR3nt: TGTGCCAGCAGCCCGTTGTCCAACACTGAAGCTTTCTTT

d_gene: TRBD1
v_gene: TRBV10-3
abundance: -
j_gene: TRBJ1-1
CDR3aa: CAIMTGGSTEAFF
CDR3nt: TGTGCCATCATGACAGGGGGTTCCACTGAAGCTTTCTTT

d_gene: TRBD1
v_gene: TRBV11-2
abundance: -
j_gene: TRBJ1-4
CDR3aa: CASSPQTGWNEKLFF
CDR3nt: TGTGCCAGCAGCCCACAGACAGGGTGGAATGAAAAACTGTTTTTT

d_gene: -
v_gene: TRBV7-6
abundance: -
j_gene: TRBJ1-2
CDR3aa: CASSLEAGTYYGYTF
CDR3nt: TGTGCCAGCAGCTTAGAAGCTGGTACTTACTATGGCTACACCTTC

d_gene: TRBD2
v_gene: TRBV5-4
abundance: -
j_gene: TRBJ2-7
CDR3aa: CASSRSGAGNAYEQYF
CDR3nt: TGTGCCAGCAGCCGCTCCGGAGCGGGGAACGCCTACGAGCAGTACTTC

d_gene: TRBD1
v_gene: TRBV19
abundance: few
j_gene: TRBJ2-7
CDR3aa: CASSRGQGQYEQYF
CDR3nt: TGTGCCAGTAGTAGGGGACAGGGGCAGTACGAGCAGTACTTC

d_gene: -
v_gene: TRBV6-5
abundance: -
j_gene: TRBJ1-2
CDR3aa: CASSYLRDTDYGYTF
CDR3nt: TGTGCCAGCAGTTACCTTCGGGACACAGACTATGGCTACACCTTC

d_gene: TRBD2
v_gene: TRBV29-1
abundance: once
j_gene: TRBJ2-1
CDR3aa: CSVGLAGAYNEQFF
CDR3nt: TGCAGCGTCGGTCTAGCGGGGGCTTACAATGAGCAGTTCTTC

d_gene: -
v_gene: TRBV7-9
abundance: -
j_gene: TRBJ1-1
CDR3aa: CASSLVGAAFF
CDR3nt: TGTGCCAGCAGCTTAGTTGGGGCAGCTTTCTTT

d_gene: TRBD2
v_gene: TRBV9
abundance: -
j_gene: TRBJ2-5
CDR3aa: CASSVASGGTVETQYF
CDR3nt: TGTGCCAGCAGCGTAGCTAGCGGGGGAACAGTGGAGACCCAGTACTTC

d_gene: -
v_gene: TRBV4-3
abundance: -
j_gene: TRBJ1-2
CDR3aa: CASSQDRGGATGYTF
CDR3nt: TGCGCCAGCAGCCAAGATCGTGGGGGGGCAACTGGCTACACCTTC

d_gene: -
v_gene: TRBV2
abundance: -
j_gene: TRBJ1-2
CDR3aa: CASRPDISDGYTF
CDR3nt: TGTGCCAGCAGACCTGACATCTCAGATGGCTACACCTTC

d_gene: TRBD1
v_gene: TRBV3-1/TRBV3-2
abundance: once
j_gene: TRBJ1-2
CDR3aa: CASSQGGTGGWYGYTF
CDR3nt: TGTGCCAGCAGCCAAGGGGGGACAGGGGGTTGGTATGGCTACACCTTC

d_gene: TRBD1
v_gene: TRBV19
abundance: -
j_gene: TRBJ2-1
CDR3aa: CASGDSSYNEQFF
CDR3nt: TGTGCCAGTGGGGACAGCTCCTACAATGAGCAGTTCTTC

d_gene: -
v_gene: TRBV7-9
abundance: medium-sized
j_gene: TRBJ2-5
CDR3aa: CASSFSGRYQETQYF
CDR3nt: TGTGCCAGCAGCTTTAGCGGTAGATACCAAGAGACCCAGTACTTC

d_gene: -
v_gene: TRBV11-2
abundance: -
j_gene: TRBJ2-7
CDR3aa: CASSSQTVTYEQYF
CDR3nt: TGTGCCAGCAGCTCCCAGACAGTAACCTACGAGCAGTACTTC

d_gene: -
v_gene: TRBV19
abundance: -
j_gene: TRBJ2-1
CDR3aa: CASSLAAGSYNEQFF
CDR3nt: TGTGCCAGTAGCCTAGCAGCGGGCTCCTACAATGAGCAGTTCTTC

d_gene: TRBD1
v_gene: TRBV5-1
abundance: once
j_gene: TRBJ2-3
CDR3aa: CASSETGDGGTQYF
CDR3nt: TGCGCCAGCAGCGAGACAGGGGACGGGGGTACGCAGTATTTT

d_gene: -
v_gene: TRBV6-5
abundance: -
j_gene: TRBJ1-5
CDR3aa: CASSRRQTNQPQHF
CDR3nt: TGTGCCAGCAGCAGACGACAGACGAATCAGCCCCAGCATTTT

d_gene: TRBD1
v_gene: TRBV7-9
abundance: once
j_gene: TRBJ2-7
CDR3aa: CASSLGDRGYEQYF
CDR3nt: TGTGCCAGCAGCTTAGGGGACAGGGGTTACGAGCAGTACTTC

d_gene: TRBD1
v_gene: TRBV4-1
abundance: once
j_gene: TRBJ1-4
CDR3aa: CASSEVGTGLTGKLFF
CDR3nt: TGCGCCAGCAGCGAAGTTGGGACAGGCCTCACGGGAAAACTGTTTTTT

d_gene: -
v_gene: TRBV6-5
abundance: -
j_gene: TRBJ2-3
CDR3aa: CASGPRISTDTQYF
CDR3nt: TGTGCCAGCGGTCCCAGAATTAGCACAGATACGCAGTATTTT

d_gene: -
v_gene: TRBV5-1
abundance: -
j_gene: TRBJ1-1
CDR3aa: CASSLGTIPLSRTEAFF
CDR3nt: TGCGCCAGCAGCCTAGGGACAATACCTCTTTCGCGGACTGAAGCTTTCTTT

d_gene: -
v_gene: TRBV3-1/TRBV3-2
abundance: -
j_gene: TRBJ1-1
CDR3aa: CASSLYGRSEAFF
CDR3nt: TGTGCCAGCAGCCTTTACGGTAGGAGTGAAGCTTTCTTT

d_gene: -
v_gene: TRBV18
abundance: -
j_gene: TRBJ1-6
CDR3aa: CASSQQGSANSPLHF
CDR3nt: TGTGCCAGCTCGCAACAGGGCTCAGCTAATTCACCCCTCCACTTT

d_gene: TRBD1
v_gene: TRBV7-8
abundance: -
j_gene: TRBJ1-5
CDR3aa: CASSWDRNQPQHF
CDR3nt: TGTGCCAGCAGTTGGGACAGGAATCAGCCCCAGCATTTT

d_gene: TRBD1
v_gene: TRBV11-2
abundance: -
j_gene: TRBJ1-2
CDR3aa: CASSADRGLYGYTF
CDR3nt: TGTGCCAGCAGCGCCGACAGGGGGCTATATGGCTACACCTTC

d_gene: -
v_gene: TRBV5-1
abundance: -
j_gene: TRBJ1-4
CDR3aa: CASRGGENEKLFF
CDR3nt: TGCGCCAGCAGAGGGGGGGAGAATGAAAAACTGTTTTTT

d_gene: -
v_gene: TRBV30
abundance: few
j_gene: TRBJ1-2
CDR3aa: CAWSVSGNGYTF
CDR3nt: TGTGCCTGGAGTGTCTCGGGAAATGGCTACACCTTC

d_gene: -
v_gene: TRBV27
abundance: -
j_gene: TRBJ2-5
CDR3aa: CASSLKAGSLGETQYF
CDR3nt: TGTGCCAGCAGCCTGAAAGCGGGCTCGTTGGGAGAGACCCAGTACTTC

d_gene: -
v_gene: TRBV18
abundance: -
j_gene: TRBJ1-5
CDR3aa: CASSPSGSSNQPQHF
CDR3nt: TGTGCCAGCTCACCATCCGGGTCGAGCAATCAGCCCCAGCATTTT

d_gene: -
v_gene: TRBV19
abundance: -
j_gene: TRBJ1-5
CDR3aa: CASSIAANQLHPQHF
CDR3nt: TGTGCCAGTAGTATAGCAGCGAATCAGCTTCACCCCCAGCATTTT

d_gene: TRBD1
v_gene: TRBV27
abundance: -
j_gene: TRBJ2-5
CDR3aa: CASSSGPGTGVGRETQYF
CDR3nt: TGTGCCAGCAGTTCCGGTCCCGGGACAGGTGTGGGTAGAGAGACCCAGTACTTC

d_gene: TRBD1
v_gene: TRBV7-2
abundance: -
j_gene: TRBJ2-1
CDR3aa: CASSLARGPSSYNEQFF
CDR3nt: TGTGCCAGCAGCTTAGCGAGGGGGCCCAGCTCCTACAATGAGCAGTTCTTC